These 18 T cell receptor beta chains were all obtained from the same sample, sequenced in a study of T cell responses to AZD1222 COVID-19 vaccine. Only in-frame clones appear in the TCRdb table, and some are missing; sequencing was by immunoSEQ multiplex PCR. The data show roughly 150,000 clones, 88% seen once. The sample in question was peripheral blood, obtained on day 0 of MenACWY control vaccination. The receptor source for this set is an adult in good health.

This clone was observed once. This rearrangement joins TRBV6-4 to TRBJ1-2; 12 bases align to TRBD1. There are 15 residues in the CDR3. V lost 5 bases, J lost 5 bases, and 6 bases stayed unmatched. Germline V gives CDR1 MRHNA, CDR2 SNTAGT. Here the CDR3 reads CASSPGQGAQYGYTF. The CDR3 nucleotides are TGTGCCAGCAGTCCGGGACAGGGGGCGCAGTATGGCTACACCTTC.

This chain connects TRBV4-3 to TRBJ1-1; D is possibly TRBD1 (5 bases). Looked up from germline, CDR1 is LGHNA and CDR2 is YSLEER. The germline V and J ends were trimmed by 5 bases and 3 bases, with 25 bases remaining between them. This CDR3 has 18 amino acids. CDR3 in DNA: TGCGCCAGCAGCTCAACCGCCCGGGGGGTGTGGTCTGACACTGAAGCTTTCTTT. It specifies CASSSTARGVWSDTEAFF.

The V gene is TRBV27, the J gene TRBJ2-7; D may correspond to TRBD1 or TRBD2 (6 bases each). The V end was cut by 5 bases, the J end by 3 bases, with 11 bases between. Germline CDR1 MNHEY, CDR2 SMNVEV (reference sequence). There are 13 residues in the CDR3. The CDR3 nucleotides read TGTGCCAGCAGTAGGGGGACTTTCTACGAGCAGTACTTC. It codes for CASSRGTFYEQYF.

A note on this clone: The junction departs from the called germline gene at one end, perhaps through a read error. V gene TRBV7-7 combines with J gene TRBJ2-7, with a weak D call TRBD2 (5 bases). The CDR3 loop spans 15 amino acids. In germline, CDR1 is SSHAT, CDR2 FNYEAQ (reference sequence). The CDR3 region is CASSLAFGLLYEQYF. CDR3 nucleotides: TGTGCTAGCAGCTTAGCGTTTGGGCTCCTCTACGAGCAGTACTTC. The variable domain in full, completed from reference TRBV7-7 and TRBJ2-7, reads GAGVSQSPRYKVTKRGQDVTLRCDPISSHATLYWYQQALGQGPEFLTYFNYEAQPDKSGLPSDRFSAERPEGSISTLTIQRTEQRDSAMYRCASSLAFGLLYEQYFGPGTRLTVT.

The CDR3 DNA reads TGTGCCAGCAGCTTGGTAGACGGCTACACCTTC. Translation gives CASSLVDGYTF. V and J are TRBV5-6 and TRBJ1-2, with D unclear. Germline V gene lookup returns CDR1 SGHDT and CDR2 YYEEEE. Between the trimmed V and J ends, which lost 0 bases and 8 bases, there was a span of 5 bases. The length of the CDR3 is 11 residues.

The CDR3: CAWSQDSSSYNEQFF. The CDR3 nucleotides read TGTGCCTGGAGCCAAGACAGTAGCTCCTACAATGAGCAGTTCTTC. The chain couples TRBV30 to TRBJ2-1; possible D gene TRBD1, 5 bases. Trimming left V 3 bases short and J 0 bases short, with 12 bases between. The CDR3 is made up of 15 amino acids. Germline loops: CDR1 GTSNPN, CDR2 SVGIG (reference sequence).

V is TRBV4-2 and J is TRBJ2-4; 10 nucleotides match TRBD1. With V trimmed by 0 bases and J by 1 base, 3 bases remained unmatched. This CDR3 contains 17 residues. Germline CDR1 LGHNA, CDR2 YNFKEQ. CDR3 coding DNA: TGTGCCAGCAGCCAAGATACGGGACAGGGGGCCAAAAACATTCAGTACTTC. Translated: CASSQDTGQGAKNIQYF.

The rearrangement joins TRBV11-3 to TRBJ2-3, with 11 bases aligning to TRBD2. Germline V lookup: CDR1 SGHNT, CDR2 YENEEA. CDR3 size: 15 residues. V shed 4 bases and J 5 bases; nucleotides not matched to a gene: 5. This chain's CDR3 is CASSYGTSGEDTQYF. The CDR3 bases are TGTGCCAGCAGCTACGGGACTAGCGGCGAAGATACGCAGTATTTT.

J is TRBJ1-1 and V is TRBV6-5, with 7 positions matching TRBD1. Germline V gene sequence: CDR1 MNHEY, CDR2 SVGAGI. With V trimmed by 6 bases and J by 0 bases, 7 bases remained unmatched. CDR3 length: 15 residues. Written as DNA, the CDR3 is TGTGCCAGCAGCCTAGGACAGGCGTTGAACACTGAAGCTTTCTTT. Residues: CASSLGQALNTEAFF.

This clone was detected only once. The chain carries TRBV20-1 and TRBJ2-2; 12 bases agree with TRBD2. The CDR3 has 16 residues. Germline CDR1 is DFQATT and CDR2 is SNEGSKA (reference sequence). V dropped 3 bases and J dropped 4; count of bases not matched to a gene: 6. Here the CDR3 DNA reads TGCAGTGCTAGTCCTGAGACTAGCGGGGGCACCGGGGAGCTGTTTTTT. Its protein is CSASPETSGGTGELFF.

The chain joins TRBV5-1 to TRBJ2-1, with a possible D match to TRBD1 (6 bases). This CDR3 contains 15 residues. V shed 2 bases and J shed 1 base, with 10 bases lying between them. In germline, CDR1 is SGHRS, CDR2 YFSETQ. The CDR3 loop reads CASSFGTQSYNEQFF. CDR3 coding DNA: TGCGCCAGCAGCTTCGGGACACAGTCCTACAATGAGCAGTTCTTC.

V and J are TRBV18 and TRBJ1-4; tentative D call: TRBD1 (5 bases). There are 16 residues in the CDR3. Germline V gives CDR1 KGHSH, CDR2 LQKENI. V was clipped by 6 bases and J by 0 bases, with 14 bases between them. The CDR3 protein is CASSLRGPATNEKLFF. The CDR3 nucleotides are TGTGCCAGCTCCCTGAGGGGACCGGCAACTAATGAAAAACTGTTTTTT.

This clone has a single count. The chain carries TRBV9 and TRBJ2-6; no definite D call. The V gene lost 2 bases and the J gene lost 1 base, with 10 bases spanning the gap. The CDR3 is 16 amino acids. Germline V gene lookup returns CDR1 SGDLS and CDR2 YYNGEE. CDR3 protein: CASSVPPTSGANVLTF. CDR3 in DNA: TGTGCCAGCAGCGTTCCCCCTACTTCTGGGGCCAACGTCCTGACTTTC.

The chain links TRBV3-1 (or the pseudogene TRBV3-2) to TRBJ2-3; D gene unclear. Germline assignment: CDR1 LGHDT and CDR2 YNNKEL (reference sequence). The CDR3 is 15 residues long. The germline V and J ends were trimmed by 3 bases and 6 bases, with 16 bases remaining between them. The CDR3 nucleotides read TGTGCCAGCAGCCAGCCAACCGCCCAATCCGATACGCAGTATTTT. Protein product: CASSQPTAQSDTQYF.

CDR3 DNA: TGTGCCAGCAGCCTACAGGGGGTATACACTGAAGCTTTCTTT. It specifies CASSLQGVYTEAFF. V gene TRBV6-5 combines with J gene TRBJ1-1; 8 bases line up with TRBD1. V dropped 6 bases and J dropped 3; count of bases not matched to a gene: 6. Germline values: CDR1 MNHEY, CDR2 SVGAGI. This CDR3 is built from 14 residues.

The chain couples TRBV15 to TRBJ1-4, with TRBD1 matching over 7 bases. The CDR3 consists of 14 residues. Unmatched junction bases numbered 8, after V lost 6 bases and J lost 7 bases. Germline V gene data show CDR1 as LNHNV and CDR2 as YYDKDF (reference sequence). The CDR3 sequence is CATRPGQRTEKLFF. Here the CDR3 DNA reads TGTGCCACCAGGCCGGGACAGAGAACTGAAAAACTGTTTTTT.

The chain employs TRBV25-1 and TRBJ2-3; D remains ambiguous. V dropped 7 bases and J dropped 7 bases, with 9 bases sitting between them. CDR3 size: 11 residues. Germline V CDR1 and CDR2: MGHDK, SYGVNS. The CDR3 region is CASTTAYTQYF. In DNA, the CDR3 is TGTGCCAGCACCACCGCCTATACGCAGTATTTT.

In its sample, this clone was seen a few times. The chain recombines TRBV7-2 with TRBJ2-7; D remains ambiguous. In germline, CDR1 is SGHTA, CDR2 FQGNSA. The CDR3 extends over 14 amino acids. V was pared by 6 bases and J by 1 base, with 13 bases between. The CDR3 bases are TGTGCCAGCAGAAGATCGTCTACGTCCTACGAGCAGTACTTC. Translating gives CASRRSSTSYEQYF. The whole variable domain, remainder taken from reference TRBV7-2 and TRBJ2-7, is GAGVSQSPSNKVTEKGKDVELRCDPISGHTALYWYRQSLGQGLEFLIYFQGNSAPDKSGLPSDRFSAERTGGSVSTLTIQRTQQEDSAVYLCASRRSSTSYEQYFGPGTRLTVT.